One sample yielded the 3 T cell receptor beta chains listed below, sequenced in a study of molecular identifiers for immune sequencing clone quantification. Each CDR3 protein is one row after TCRdb ran MiXCR on the PCR reads. The sample includes 65,000 or so distinct CDR3 sequences, approximately 17% of them seen just once. Source material: naive CD8+ T cells from blood, with Jurkat cell RNA spiked in. Regarding subset: FACS-sorted CD8+CD4-CCR7+CD45RA+ naive T cells. The receptors derive from a human donor in good health. Some libraries in this study had Jurkat cell RNA spiked in.

This clonotype was detected ten times or more. V is TRBV28 and J is TRBJ1-6; D may be TRBD1 (6 bases). The CDR3 runs to 15 residues. The ends were cut back, 6 bases at V and 1 base at J, with 10 bases in the middle. CDR1 is MDHEN, CDR2 SYDVKM, per germline. In nucleotides, the CDR3 is TGTGCCAGCAGCTTCAGGGGTTCCTATAATTCACCCCTCCACTTT. Its protein is CASSFRGSYNSPLHF.

This clonotype was recorded once. A read error may explain this, as a much larger clone is one base away. The V and J genes are TRBV12-3 or TRBV12-4 and TRBJ2-1, with 7 bases matching TRBD2. CDR3 length equals 12 residues. The CDR3, as DNA: TGTGCCACTGCTAGCGGTTACAATGAGCAGATCTTC. This codes for CATASGYNEQIF.

This clonotype was counted ten times or more. The rearrangement joins TRBV2 to TRBJ2-3; 11 bases line up with TRBD2. From germline, CDR1 is SNHLY and CDR2 FYNNEI. This CDR3 region has 16 residues. With 3 bases clipped from V and 0 bases from J, the junction kept 2 bases outside the gene matches. The CDR3 loop is CASSDWTSGSTDTQYF. In DNA, the CDR3 is TGTGCCAGCAGTGACTGGACTAGCGGGAGCACAGATACGCAGTATTTT. The whole variable domain, remainder taken from reference TRBV2 and TRBJ2-3, is EPEVTQTPSHQVTQMGQEVILRCVPISNHLYFYWYRQILGQKVEFLVSFYNNEISEKSEIFDDQFSVERPDGSNFTLKIRSTKLEDSAMYFCASSDWTSGSTDTQYFGPGTRLTVL.